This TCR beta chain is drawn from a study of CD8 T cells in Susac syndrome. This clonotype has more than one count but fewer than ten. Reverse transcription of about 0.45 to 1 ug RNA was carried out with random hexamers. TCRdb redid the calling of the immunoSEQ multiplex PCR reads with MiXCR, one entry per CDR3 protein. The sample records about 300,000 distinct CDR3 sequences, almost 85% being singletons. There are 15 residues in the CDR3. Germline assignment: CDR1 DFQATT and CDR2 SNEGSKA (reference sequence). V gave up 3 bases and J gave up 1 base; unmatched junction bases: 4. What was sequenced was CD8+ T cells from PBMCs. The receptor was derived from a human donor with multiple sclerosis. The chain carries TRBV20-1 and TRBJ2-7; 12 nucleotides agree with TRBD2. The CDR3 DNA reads TGCAGTGCTAGCCTGGGACTAGCGGGTTCCTACGAGCAGTACTTC. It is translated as CSASLGLAGSYEQYF.